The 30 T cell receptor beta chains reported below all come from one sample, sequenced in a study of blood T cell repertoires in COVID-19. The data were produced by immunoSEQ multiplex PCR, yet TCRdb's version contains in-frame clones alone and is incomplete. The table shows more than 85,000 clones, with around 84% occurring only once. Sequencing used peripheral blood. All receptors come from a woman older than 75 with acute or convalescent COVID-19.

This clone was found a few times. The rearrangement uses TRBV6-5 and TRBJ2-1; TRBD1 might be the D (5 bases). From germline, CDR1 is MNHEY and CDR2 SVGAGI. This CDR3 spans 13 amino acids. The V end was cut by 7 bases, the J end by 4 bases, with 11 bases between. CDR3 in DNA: TGTGCCAGCACTCCGACAGTTTACAATGAGCAGTTCTTC. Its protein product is CASTPTVYNEQFF.

The chain's CDR3 is CASSQEAGVNSPLHF. CDR3 nucleotide sequence: TGTGCCAGCAGCCAAGAGGCAGGGGTCAATTCACCCCTCCACTTT. The V and J genes are TRBV5-4 and TRBJ1-6, with TRBD1 as a possible D gene (6 bases). Trimming removed 4 bases at V and 7 bases at J, with 15 bases between. The CDR3 loop spans 15 amino acids. Germline CDR1 SGHNT, CDR2 YYREEE (reference sequence).

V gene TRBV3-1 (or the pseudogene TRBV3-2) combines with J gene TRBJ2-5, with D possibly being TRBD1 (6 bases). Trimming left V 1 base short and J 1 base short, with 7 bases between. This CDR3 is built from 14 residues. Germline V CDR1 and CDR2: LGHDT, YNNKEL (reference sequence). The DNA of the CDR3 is TGTGCCAGCAGCCAAGCGACAGGCCAAGAGACCCAGTACTTC. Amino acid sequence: CASSQATGQETQYF.

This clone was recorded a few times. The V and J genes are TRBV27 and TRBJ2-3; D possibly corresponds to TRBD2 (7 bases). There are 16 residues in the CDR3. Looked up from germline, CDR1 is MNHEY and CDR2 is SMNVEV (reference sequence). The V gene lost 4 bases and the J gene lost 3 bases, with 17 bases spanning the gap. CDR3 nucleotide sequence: TGTGCCAGCAGTTCCGAAGGGGGAGCGGGAACAGATACGCAGTATTTT. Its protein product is CASSSEGGAGTDTQYF.

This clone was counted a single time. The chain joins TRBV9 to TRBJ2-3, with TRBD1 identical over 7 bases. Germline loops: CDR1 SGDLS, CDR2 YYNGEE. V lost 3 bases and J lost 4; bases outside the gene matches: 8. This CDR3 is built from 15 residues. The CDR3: CASSAGGMYADTQYF. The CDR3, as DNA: TGTGCCAGCAGCGCAGGGGGTATGTATGCAGATACGCAGTATTTT.

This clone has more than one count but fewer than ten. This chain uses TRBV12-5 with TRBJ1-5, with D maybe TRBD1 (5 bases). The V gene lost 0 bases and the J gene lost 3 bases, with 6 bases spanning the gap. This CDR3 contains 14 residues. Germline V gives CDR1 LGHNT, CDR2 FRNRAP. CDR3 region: CASGLVGANQPQHF. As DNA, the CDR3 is TGTGCTAGTGGTTTGGTAGGGGCCAATCAGCCCCAGCATTTT.

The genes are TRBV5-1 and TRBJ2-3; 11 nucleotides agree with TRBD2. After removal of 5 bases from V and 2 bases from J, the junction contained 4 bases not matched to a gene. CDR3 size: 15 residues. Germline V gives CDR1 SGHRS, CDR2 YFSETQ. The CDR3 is CASRLAGATTDTQYF. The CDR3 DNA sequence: TGCGCCAGCAGACTAGCGGGAGCCACCACAGATACGCAGTATTTT.

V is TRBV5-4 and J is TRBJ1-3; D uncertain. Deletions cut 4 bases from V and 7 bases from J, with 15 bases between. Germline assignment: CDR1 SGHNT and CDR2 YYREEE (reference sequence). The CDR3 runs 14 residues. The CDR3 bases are TGTGCCAGCAGCCCGACCCCGCAGGCGAACACCATATATTTT. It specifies CASSPTPQANTIYF. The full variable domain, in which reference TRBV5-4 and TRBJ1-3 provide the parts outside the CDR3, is ETGVTQSPTHLIKTRGQQVTLRCSSQSGHNTVSWYQQALGQGPQFIFQYYREEENGRGNFPPRFSGLQFPNYSSELNVNALELDDSALYLCASSPTPQANTIYFGEGSWLTVV.

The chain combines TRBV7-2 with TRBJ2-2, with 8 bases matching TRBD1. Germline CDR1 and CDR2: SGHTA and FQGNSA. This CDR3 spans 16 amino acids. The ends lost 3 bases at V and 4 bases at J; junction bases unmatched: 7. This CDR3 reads CASSFASGTGTGELFF. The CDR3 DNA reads TGTGCCAGCAGCTTTGCCTCAGGGACAGGCACCGGGGAGCTGTTTTTT.

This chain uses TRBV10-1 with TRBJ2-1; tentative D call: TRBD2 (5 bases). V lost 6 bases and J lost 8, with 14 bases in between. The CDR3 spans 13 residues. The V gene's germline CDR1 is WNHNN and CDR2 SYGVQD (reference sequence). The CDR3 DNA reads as TGCGCCAGCAGCCTGAACCCGGGATATGAGCAGTTCTTC. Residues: CASSLNPGYEQFF.

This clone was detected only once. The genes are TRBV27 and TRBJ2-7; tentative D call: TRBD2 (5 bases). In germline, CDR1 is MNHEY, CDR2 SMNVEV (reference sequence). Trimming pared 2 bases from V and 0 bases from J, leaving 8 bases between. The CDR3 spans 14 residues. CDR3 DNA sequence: TGTGCCAGCAGTTTACTCGGGAACTCCTACGAGCAGTACTTC. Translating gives CASSLLGNSYEQYF.

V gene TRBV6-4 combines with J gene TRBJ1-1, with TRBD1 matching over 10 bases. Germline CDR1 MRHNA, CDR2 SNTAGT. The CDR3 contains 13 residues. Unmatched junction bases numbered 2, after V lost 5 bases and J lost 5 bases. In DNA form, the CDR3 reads TGTGCCAGCAGTTCGGACAGGGGGACTGAAGCTTTCTTT. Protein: CASSSDRGTEAFF.

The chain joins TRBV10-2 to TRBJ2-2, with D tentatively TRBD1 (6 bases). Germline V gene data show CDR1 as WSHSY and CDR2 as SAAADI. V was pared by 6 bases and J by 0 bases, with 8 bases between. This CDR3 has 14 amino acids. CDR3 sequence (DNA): TGCGCCAGCAGGGACAGTACGAACACCGGGGAGCTGTTTTTT. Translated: CASRDSTNTGELFF.

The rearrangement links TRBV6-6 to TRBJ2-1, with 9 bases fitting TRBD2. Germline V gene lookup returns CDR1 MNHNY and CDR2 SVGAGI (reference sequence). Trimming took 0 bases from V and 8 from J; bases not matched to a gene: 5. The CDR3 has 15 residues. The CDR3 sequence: CASSYSLAGLDEQFF. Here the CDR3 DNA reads TGTGCCAGCAGTTACTCCCTAGCGGGGCTGGATGAGCAGTTCTTC.

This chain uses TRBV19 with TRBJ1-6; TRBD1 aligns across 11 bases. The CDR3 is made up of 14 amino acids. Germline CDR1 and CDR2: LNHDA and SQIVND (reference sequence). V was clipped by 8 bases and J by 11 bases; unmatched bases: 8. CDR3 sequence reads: CASAGTGGEPPLHF. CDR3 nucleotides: TGTGCCAGTGCCGGGACAGGGGGGGAACCACCCCTCCACTTT.

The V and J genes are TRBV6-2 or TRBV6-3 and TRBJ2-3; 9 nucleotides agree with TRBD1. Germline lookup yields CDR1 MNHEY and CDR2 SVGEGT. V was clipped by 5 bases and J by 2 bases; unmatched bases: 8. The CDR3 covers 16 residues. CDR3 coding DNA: TGTGCCAGCAGTCCCCGATGGGACAGGGCCACAGATACGCAGTATTTT. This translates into CASSPRWDRATDTQYF.

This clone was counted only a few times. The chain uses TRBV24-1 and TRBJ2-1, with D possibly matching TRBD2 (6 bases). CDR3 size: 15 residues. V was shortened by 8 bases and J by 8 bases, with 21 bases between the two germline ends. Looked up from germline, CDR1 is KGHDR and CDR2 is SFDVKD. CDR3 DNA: TGTGCCACCAAGTCCTCGGAGGGCCAGGGTCATGAGCAGTTCTTC. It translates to CATKSSEGQGHEQFF.

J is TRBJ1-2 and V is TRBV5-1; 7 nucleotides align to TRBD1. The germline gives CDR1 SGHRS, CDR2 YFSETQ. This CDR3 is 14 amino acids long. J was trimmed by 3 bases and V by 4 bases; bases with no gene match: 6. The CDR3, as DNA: TGCGCCAGCAGCCCCGGCGACAGGGACTATGGCTACACCTTC. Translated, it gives CASSPGDRDYGYTF.

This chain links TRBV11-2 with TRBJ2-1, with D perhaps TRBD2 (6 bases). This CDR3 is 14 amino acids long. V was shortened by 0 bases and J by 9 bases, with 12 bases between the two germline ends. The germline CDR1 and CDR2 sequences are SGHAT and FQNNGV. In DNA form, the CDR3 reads TGTGCCAGCAGCTTAGAGGGGGGAATCAGTGAGCAGTTCTTC. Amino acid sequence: CASSLEGGISEQFF.

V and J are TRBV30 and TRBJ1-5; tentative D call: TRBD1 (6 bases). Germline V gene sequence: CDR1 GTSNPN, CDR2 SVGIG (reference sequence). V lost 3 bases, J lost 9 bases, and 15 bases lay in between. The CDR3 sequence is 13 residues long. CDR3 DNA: TGTGCCTGGAGGGACCCGGACAGTGGGCCCCAGCATTTT. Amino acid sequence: CAWRDPDSGPQHF.

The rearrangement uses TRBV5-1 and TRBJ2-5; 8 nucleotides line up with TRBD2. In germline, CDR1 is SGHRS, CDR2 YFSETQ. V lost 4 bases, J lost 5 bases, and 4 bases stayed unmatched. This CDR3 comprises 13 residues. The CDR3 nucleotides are TGCGCCAGCAGCAACGGACTAGCTGAGACCCAGTACTTC. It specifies CASSNGLAETQYF.

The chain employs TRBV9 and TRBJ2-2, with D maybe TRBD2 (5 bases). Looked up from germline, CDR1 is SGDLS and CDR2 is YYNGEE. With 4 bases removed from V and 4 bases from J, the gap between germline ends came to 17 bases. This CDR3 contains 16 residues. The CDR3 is CASSPNPTRSTGELFF. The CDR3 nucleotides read TGTGCCAGCAGCCCCAACCCAACTAGATCCACCGGGGAGCTGTTTTTT.

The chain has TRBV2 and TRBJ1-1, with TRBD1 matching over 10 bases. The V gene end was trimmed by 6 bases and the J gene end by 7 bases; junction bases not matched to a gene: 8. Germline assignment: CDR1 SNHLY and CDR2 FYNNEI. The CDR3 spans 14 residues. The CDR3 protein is CASRTDRGIGEAFF. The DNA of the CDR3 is TGTGCCAGCAGGACGGACAGGGGGATCGGTGAAGCTTTCTTT.

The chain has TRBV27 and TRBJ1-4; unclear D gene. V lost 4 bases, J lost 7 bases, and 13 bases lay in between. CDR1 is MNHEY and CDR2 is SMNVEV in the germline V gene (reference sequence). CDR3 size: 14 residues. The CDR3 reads CASSWNRGGEKLFF. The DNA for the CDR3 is TGTGCCAGCAGTTGGAACAGAGGAGGTGAAAAACTGTTTTTT.

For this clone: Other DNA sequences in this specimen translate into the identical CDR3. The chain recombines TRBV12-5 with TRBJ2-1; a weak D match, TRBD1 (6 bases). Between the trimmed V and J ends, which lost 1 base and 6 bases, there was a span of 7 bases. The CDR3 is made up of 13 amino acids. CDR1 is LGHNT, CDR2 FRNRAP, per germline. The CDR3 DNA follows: TGTGCTAGTGGTTTGGCAGGGGTCAATGAGCAGTTCTTC. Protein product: CASGLAGVNEQFF.

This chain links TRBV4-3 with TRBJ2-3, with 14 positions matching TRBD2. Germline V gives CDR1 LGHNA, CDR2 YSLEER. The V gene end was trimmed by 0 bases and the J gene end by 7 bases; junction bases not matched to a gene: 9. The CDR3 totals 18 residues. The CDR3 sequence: CASSQEAMTSGRANTQYF. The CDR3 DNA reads TGCGCCAGCAGCCAAGAAGCCATGACTAGCGGGAGGGCAAATACGCAGTATTTT.

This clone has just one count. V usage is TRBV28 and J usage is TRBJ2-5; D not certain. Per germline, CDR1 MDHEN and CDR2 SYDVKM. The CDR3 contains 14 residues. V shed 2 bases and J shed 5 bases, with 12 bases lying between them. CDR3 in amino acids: CASSLASLKETQYF. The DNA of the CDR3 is TGTGCCAGCAGTTTAGCGAGTCTTAAGGAGACCCAGTACTTC.

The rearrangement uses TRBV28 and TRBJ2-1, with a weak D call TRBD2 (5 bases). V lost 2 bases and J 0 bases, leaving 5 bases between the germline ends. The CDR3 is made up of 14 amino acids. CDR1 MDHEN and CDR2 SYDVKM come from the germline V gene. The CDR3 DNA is TGTGCCAGCAGTTTAGGGAGCTCCTACAATGAGCAGTTCTTC. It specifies CASSLGSSYNEQFF.

The CDR3 loop is CASSQNPVLAFF. CDR3 DNA: TGTGCCAGCTCACAGAATCCGGTATTGGCTTTCTTT. This chain links TRBV18 with TRBJ1-1; no clear D gene. The germline V gene encodes CDR1 KGHSH and CDR2 LQKENI. The length of the CDR3 is 12 residues. The V and J ends lost 4 bases and 11 bases respectively, with 14 bases between them.

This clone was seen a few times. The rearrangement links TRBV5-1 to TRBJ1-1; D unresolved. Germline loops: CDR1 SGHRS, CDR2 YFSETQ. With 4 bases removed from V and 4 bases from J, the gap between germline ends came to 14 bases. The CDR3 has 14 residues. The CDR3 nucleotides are TGCGCCAGCAGCCCGGGTCCCGGGAGCACTGAAGCTTTCTTT. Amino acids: CASSPGPGSTEAFF.